This TCR beta chain derives from a study of early T cells in non-severe SARS-CoV-2 infection. The V segment lost 5 bases and the J segment 7 bases; nucleotides outside the gene matches: 11. Germline V lookup: CDR1 SGHTA, CDR2 FQGNSA. There are 16 residues in the CDR3. This clonotype came up many times. Individual cDNA molecules each received unique molecular identifiers attached to them. Using its own MiXCR run on the 5' RACE reads, TCRdb lists one record per CDR3 protein. The repertoire consists of 35,000 to 50,000 distinct CDR3 sequences, with less than 7% occurring once and the leading ten covering roughly 4%.

Material: whole blood, obtained at baseline. The sequence came from an adult who was a healthcare worker with PCR-confirmed SARS-CoV-2 infection or an uninfected control (not recorded which). The genes are TRBV7-2 and TRBJ2-1, with 10 nucleotides matching TRBD1. The chain's CDR3 is CASSPEEPGQGNEQFF. The CDR3 nucleotides read TGTGCCAGCAGCCCAGAGGAGCCGGGACAGGGGAATGAGCAGTTCTTC.